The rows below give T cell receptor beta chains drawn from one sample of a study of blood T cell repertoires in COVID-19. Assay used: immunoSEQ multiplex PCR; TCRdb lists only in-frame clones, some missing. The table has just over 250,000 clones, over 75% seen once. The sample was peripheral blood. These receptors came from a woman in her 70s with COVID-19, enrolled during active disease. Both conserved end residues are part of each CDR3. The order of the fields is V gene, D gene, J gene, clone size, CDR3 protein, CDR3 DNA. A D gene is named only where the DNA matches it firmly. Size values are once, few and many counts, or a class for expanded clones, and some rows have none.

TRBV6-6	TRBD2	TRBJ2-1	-	CASSMGLAGLNEQFF	TGTGCCAGCAGTATGGGACTAGCGGGCCTCAATGAGCAGTTCTTC
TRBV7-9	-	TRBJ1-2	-	CASSFGGTKYGYTF	TGTGCCAGCAGCTTCGGCGGGACGAAGTATGGCTACACCTTC
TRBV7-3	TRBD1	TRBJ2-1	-	CASSLTGATYNEQFF	TGTGCCAGCAGCCTGACAGGGGCTACCTACAATGAGCAGTTCTTC
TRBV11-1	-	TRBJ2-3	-	CASSLLATGADTQYF	TGTGCCAGCAGCCTACTCGCTACCGGAGCAGATACGCAGTATTTT
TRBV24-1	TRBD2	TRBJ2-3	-	CATSDPRTSGDTQYF	TGTGCCACCAGTGATCCCCGGACTAGCGGAGATACGCAGTATTTT
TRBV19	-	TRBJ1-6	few	CASSIWTRDSPLHF	TGTGCCAGTAGTATATGGACGCGGGATTCACCCCTCCACTTT
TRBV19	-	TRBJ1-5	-	CASSREQVIGNQPQHF	TGTGCCAGTAGTAGAGAACAGGTTATTGGCAATCAGCCCCAGCATTTT
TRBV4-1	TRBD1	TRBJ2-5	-	CASSQRSDRVETQYF	TGCGCCAGCAGCCAACGGTCGGACAGGGTAGAGACCCAGTACTTC
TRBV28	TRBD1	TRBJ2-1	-	CASTGTGFNEQFF	TGTGCCAGCACCGGGACAGGATTCAATGAGCAGTTCTTC
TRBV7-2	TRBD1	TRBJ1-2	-	CASSSKQGRYGYTF	TGTGCCAGCAGCTCAAAACAGGGGAGGTATGGCTACACCTTC
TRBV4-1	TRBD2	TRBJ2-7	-	CASSHRREGYEQYF	TGCGCCAGCAGCCATCGGAGGGAGGGATACGAGCAGTACTTC
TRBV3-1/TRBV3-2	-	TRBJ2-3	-	CASSRRASTDTQYF	TGTGCCAGCAGCCGGCGGGCGTCCACAGATACGCAGTATTTT
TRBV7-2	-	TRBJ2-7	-	CASSTRARGTRYEQYF	TGTGCCAGCAGCACCAGGGCGCGCGGGACCCGCTACGAGCAGTACTTC
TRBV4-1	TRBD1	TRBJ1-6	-	CASSAGTENNSPLHF	TGCGCCAGCAGTGCCGGGACAGAGAATAATTCACCCCTCCACTTT
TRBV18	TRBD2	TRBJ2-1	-	CASSPQRDSYNEQFF	TGTGCCAGCTCACCACAGCGGGACTCCTACAATGAGCAGTTCTTC
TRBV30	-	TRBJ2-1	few	CAWRQIAEGEQFF	TGTGCCTGGAGGCAGATAGCGGAAGGGGAGCAGTTCTTC
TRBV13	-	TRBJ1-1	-	CASSLGPRGGLAHLNTEAFF	TGTGCCAGCAGCTTAGGCCCCCGGGGAGGATTGGCACATCTGAACACTGAAGCTTTCTTT
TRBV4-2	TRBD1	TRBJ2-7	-	CASSQEPTGSYEQYF	TGTGCCAGCAGCCAAGAGCCGACAGGGTCCTACGAGCAGTACTTC
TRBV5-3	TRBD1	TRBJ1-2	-	CARSPRCRQGRDGYTF	TGTGCCAGAAGCCCCCGGTGCCGACAGGGCAGGGATGGCTACACCTTC
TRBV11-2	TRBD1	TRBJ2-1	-	CASSPDRGERGNEQFF	TGTGCCAGCAGCCCTGACAGGGGGGAAAGAGGCAATGAGCAGTTCTTC
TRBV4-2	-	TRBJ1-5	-	CASSQSAQGQNQPQHF	TGTGCCAGCAGCCAAAGCGCCCAGGGACAAAATCAGCCCCAGCATTTT
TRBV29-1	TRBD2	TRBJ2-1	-	CSVEIQGGLGNEQFF	TGCAGCGTTGAAATCCAGGGAGGGCTGGGCAATGAGCAGTTCTTC
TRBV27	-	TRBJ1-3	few	CASSLSRTGFSGNTIYF	TGTGCCAGCAGTTTATCACGAACAGGCTTCTCTGGAAACACCATATATTTT
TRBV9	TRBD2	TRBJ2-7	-	CASSVGLGLAGGPSYEQYF	TGTGCCAGCAGCGTAGGGTTGGGACTAGCGGGAGGGCCGTCCTACGAGCAGTACTTC
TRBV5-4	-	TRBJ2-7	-	CASSLWSSDEQYF	TGTGCCAGCAGCTTATGGAGTTCGGACGAGCAGTACTTC
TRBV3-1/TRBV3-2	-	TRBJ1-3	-	CASSQGYRISGNTIYF	TGTGCCAGCAGCCAAGGTTACAGGATCTCTGGAAACACCATATATTTT
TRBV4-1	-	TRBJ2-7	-	CASSQRTGDYEQYF	TGCGCCAGCAGCCAGAGGACTGGGGACTACGAGCAGTACTTC
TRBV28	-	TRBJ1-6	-	CASTRDSPLHF	TGTGCCAGCACCAGGGATTCACCCCTCCACTTT
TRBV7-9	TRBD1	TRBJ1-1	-	CASSLGAGGMTNTEAFF	TGTGCCAGCAGCCTTGGGGCAGGGGGGATGACGAACACTGAAGCTTTCTTT
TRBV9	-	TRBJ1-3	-	CASSLQGTGTIYF	TGTGCCAGCAGCTTGCAGGGGACGGGCACCATATATTTT
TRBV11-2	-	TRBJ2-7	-	CASSRDGFYEQYF	TGTGCCAGCAGCCGAGACGGGTTCTACGAGCAGTACTTC
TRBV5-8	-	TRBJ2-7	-	CAPSYGNYEQYF	TGTGCCCCTAGCTACGGGAACTACGAGCAGTACTTC
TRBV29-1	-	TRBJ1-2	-	CSVDPGDYGYTF	TGCAGCGTTGATCCGGGGGACTATGGCTACACCTTC
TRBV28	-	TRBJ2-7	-	CASSDDRYTSYEQYF	TGTGCCAGCAGTGACGACAGATACACATCCTACGAGCAGTACTTC
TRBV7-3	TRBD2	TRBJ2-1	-	CASNNLAGVIDEQFF	TGTGCCAGCAACAACCTAGCGGGAGTAATAGATGAGCAGTTCTTC
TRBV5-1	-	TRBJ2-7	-	CASSLGDRPYEQYF	TGCGCCAGCAGCTTGGGAGACAGACCCTACGAGCAGTACTTC